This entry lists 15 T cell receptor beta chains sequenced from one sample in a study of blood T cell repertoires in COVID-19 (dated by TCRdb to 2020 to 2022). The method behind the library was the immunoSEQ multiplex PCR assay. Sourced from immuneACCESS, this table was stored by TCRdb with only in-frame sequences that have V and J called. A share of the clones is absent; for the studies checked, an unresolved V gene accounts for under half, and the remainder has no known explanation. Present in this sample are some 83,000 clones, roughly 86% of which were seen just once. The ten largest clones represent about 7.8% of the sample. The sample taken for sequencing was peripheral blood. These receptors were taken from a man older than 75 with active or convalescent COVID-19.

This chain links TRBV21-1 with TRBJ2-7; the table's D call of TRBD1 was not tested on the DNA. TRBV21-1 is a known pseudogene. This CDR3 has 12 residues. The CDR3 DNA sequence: TGTGCCAGCCCCGGACAGGGGGGCGAGCAGTACGTC. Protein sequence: CASPGQGGEQYV.

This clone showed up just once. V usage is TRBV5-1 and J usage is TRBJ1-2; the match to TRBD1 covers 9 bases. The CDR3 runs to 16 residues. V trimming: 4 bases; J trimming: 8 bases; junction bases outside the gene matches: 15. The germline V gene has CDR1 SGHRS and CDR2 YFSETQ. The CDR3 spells CASSITGTGPNLGYTF. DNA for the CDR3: TGCGCCAGCAGCATCACCGGGACAGGGCCAAATTTGGGCTACACCTTC.

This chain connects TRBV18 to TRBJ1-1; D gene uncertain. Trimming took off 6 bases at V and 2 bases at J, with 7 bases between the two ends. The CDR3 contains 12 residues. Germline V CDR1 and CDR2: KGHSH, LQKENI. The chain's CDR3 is CASSQINTEAFF. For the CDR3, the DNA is TGTGCCAGCTCTCAGATCAACACTGAAGCTTTCTTT.

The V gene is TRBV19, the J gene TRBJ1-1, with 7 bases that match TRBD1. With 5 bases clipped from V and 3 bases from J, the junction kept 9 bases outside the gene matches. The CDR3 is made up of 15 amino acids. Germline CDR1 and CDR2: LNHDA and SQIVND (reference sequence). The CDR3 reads CASSLNRGADTEAFF. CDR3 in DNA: TGTGCCAGTAGTTTAAACAGGGGAGCGGACACTGAAGCTTTCTTT.

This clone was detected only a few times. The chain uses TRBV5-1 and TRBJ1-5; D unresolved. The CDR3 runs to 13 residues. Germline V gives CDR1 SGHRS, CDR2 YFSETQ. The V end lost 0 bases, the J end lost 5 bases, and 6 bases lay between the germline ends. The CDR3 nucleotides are TGCGCCAGCAGCTTGGACAGAGATCAGCCCCAGCATTTT. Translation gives CASSLDRDQPQHF.

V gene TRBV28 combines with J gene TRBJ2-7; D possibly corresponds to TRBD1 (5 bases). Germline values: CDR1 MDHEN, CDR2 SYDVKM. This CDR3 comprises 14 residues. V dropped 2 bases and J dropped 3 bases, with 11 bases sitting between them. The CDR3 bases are TGTGCCAGCAGTTTACGCGCAGGGCGCTACGAGCAGTACGTC. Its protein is CASSLRAGRYEQYV.

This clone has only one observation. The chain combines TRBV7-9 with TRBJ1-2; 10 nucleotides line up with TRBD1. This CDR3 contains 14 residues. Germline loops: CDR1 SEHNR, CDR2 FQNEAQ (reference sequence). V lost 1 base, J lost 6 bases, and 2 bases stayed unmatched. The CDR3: CASSLGGTGDGYTF. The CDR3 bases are TGTGCCAGCAGCTTAGGTGGGACAGGGGATGGCTACACCTTC.

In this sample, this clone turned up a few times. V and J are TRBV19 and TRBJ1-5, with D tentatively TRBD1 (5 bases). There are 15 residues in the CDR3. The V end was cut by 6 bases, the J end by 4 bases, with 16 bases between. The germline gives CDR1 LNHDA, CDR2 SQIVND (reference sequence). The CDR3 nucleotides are TGTGCCAGTAGGACCTCACAGGTGGAAAATCAGCCCCAGCATTTT. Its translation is CASRTSQVENQPQHF.

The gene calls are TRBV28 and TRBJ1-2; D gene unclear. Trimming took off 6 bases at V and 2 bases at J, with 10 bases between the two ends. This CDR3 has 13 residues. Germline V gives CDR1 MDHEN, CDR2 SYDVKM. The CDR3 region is CASSAGSNYGYTF. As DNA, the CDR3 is TGTGCCAGCAGCGCGGGGTCAAACTATGGCTACACCTTC.

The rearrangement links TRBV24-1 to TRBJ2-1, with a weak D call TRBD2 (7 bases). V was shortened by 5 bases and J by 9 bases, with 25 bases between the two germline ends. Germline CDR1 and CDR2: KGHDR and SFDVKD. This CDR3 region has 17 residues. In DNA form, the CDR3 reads TGTGCCACCAGTGCCTTAGGCGGGGGCACTTGGTCAAGTGAGCAGTTCTTC. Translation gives CATSALGGGTWSSEQFF.

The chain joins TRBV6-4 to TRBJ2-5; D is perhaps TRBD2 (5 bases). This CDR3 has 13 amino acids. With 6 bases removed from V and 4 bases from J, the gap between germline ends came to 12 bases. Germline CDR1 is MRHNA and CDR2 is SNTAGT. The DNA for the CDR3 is TGTGCCAGCAGGAGGGAATGCGCAGAGACCCAGTACTTC. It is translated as CASRRECAETQYF.

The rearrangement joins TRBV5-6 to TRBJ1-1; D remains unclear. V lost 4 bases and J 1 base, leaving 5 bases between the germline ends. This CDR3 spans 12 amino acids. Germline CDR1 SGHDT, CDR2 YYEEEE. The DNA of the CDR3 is TGTGCCAGCAGCCGCGGGAACACTGAAGCTTTCTTT. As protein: CASSRGNTEAFF. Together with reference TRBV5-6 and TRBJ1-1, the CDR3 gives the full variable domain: DAGVTQSPTHLIKTRGQQVTLRCSPKSGHDTVSWYQQALGQGPQFIFQYYEEEERQRGNFPDRFSGHQFPNYSSELNVNALLLGDSALYLCASSRGNTEAFFGQGTRLTVV.

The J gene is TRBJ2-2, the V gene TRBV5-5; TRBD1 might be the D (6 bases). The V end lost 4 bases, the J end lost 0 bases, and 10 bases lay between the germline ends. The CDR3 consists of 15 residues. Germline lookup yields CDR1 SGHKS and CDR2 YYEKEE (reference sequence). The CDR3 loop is CASSLRTANTGELFF. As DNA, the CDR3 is TGTGCCAGCAGCCTGAGGACAGCGAACACCGGGGAGCTGTTTTTT.

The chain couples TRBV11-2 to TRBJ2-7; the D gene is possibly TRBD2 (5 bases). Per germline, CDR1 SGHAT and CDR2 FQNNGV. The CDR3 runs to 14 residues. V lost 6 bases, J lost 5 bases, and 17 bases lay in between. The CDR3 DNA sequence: TGTGCCAGCAGTTCTACGCGGGTGGGCCACGAGCAGTACGTC. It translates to CASSSTRVGHEQYV.

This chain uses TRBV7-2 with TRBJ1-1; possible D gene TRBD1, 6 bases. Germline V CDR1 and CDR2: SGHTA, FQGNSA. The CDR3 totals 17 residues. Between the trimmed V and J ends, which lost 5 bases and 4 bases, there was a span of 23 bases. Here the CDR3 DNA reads TGTGCCAGCAGCCCAGACAGGACGCTAGGTTGGGGCACTGAAGCTTTCTTT. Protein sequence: CASSPDRTLGWGTEAFF.